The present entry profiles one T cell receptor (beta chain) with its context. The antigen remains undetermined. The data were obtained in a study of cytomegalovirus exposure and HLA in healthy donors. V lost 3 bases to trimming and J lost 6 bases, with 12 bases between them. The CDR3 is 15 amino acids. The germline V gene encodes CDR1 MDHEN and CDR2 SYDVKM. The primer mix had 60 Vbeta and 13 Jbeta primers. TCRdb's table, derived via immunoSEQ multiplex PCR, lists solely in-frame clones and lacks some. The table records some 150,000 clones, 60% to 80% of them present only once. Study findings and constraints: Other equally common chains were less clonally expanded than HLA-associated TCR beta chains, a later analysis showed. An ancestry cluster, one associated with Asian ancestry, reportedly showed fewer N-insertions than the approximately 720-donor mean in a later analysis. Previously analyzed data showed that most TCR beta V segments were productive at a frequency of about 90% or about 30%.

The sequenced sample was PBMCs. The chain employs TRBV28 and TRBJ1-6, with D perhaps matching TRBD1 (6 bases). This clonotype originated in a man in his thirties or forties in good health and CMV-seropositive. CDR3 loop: CASSLAPRGNSPLHF. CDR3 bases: TGTGCCAGCAGTTTGGCCCCCAGGGGTAATTCACCCCTCCACTTT.